This is a list of T cell receptor beta chains from one sample in a study of blood T cells in healthy people across ages. TCRdb fed the 5' RACE reads into MiXCR, producing one record per CDR3 protein. Among a few hundred thousand distinct CDR3 sequences listed, approximately 47% were seen once. Sequences were obtained from blood. These receptors were obtained from a man in his 60s in good health. The CDR3 runs from the conserved cysteine through the conserved F or W. D genes are given only for firm matches. Rows may omit the clone size; those that give it use once, few, many or a size class.

d_gene: NA
v_gene: TRBV11-2
j_gene: TRBJ2-7
abundance: NA
CDR3aa: CASSVGLGNEQYF
CDR3nt: TGTGCCAGCAGCGTAGGGCTAGGCAATGAGCAGTACTTC

d_gene: TRBD2
v_gene: TRBV7-2
j_gene: TRBJ2-1
abundance: NA
CDR3aa: CASTKWTSGKVNEQFF
CDR3nt: TGTGCCAGCACCAAATGGACTAGCGGGAAGGTAAATGAGCAGTTCTTC

d_gene: NA
v_gene: TRBV11-2
j_gene: TRBJ2-7
abundance: many
CDR3aa: CASTPEAAPFYEQYF
CDR3nt: TGTGCCAGCACCCCTGAGGCAGCTCCCTTCTACGAGCAGTACTTC

d_gene: NA
v_gene: TRBV12-3/TRBV12-4
j_gene: TRBJ2-5
abundance: NA
CDR3aa: CASSFGVRGGVETQYF
CDR3nt: TGTGCCAGCAGTTTTGGGGTCAGGGGGGGGGTAGAGACCCAGTACTTC

d_gene: NA
v_gene: TRBV7-6
j_gene: TRBJ1-6
abundance: many
CDR3aa: CASSSSIVSNSPLHF
CDR3nt: TGTGCCAGCAGCTCCTCGATTGTCAGTAATTCACCCCTCCACTTT

d_gene: TRBD2
v_gene: TRBV20-1
j_gene: TRBJ2-3
abundance: NA
CDR3aa: CSARVIRGGDLTTQYF
CDR3nt: TGCAGTGCTAGAGTAATCCGGGGGGGCGATCTTACTACGCAGTATTTT

d_gene: TRBD1
v_gene: TRBV7-8
j_gene: TRBJ2-2
abundance: NA
CDR3aa: CASSTRWGQANTGELFF
CDR3nt: TGTGCCAGCAGCACCCGATGGGGACAGGCGAACACCGGGGAGCTGTTTTTT

d_gene: TRBD2
v_gene: TRBV29-1
j_gene: TRBJ2-1
abundance: NA
CDR3aa: CSGVPGTSSVNEQFF
CDR3nt: TGCAGCGGTGTACCCGGGACTAGCAGTGTTAATGAGCAGTTCTTC

d_gene: NA
v_gene: TRBV28
j_gene: TRBJ2-7
abundance: NA
CDR3aa: CASTQGPSYEQYF
CDR3nt: TGTGCCAGCACCCAGGGCCCATCCTACGAGCAGTACTTC

d_gene: NA
v_gene: TRBV5-1
j_gene: TRBJ2-3
abundance: NA
CDR3aa: CASSLLGEQRTDTQYF
CDR3nt: TGCGCCAGCAGTTTGTTAGGGGAACAACGCACAGATACGCAGTATTTT

d_gene: NA
v_gene: TRBV20-1
j_gene: TRBJ2-7
abundance: NA
CDR3aa: CSARSGQSSYEQYF
CDR3nt: TGCAGTGCTAGAAGCGGGCAGAGCTCCTACGAGCAGTACTTC

d_gene: TRBD2
v_gene: TRBV20-1
j_gene: TRBJ2-7
abundance: many
CDR3aa: CSAPLAGGHNEQYF
CDR3nt: TGCAGTGCTCCACTAGCGGGGGGGCACAATGAGCAGTACTTC

d_gene: TRBD1
v_gene: TRBV7-2
j_gene: TRBJ2-5
abundance: NA
CDR3aa: CASNLALGQGAAETQYF
CDR3nt: TGTGCCAGCAACTTAGCGCTAGGACAGGGGGCGGCAGAGACCCAGTACTTC

d_gene: NA
v_gene: TRBV7-9
j_gene: TRBJ2-7
abundance: NA
CDR3aa: CASSPYHEQYF
CDR3nt: TGTGCCAGCAGCCCCTACCACGAGCAGTACTTC

d_gene: TRBD1
v_gene: TRBV5-1
j_gene: TRBJ2-5
abundance: NA
CDR3aa: CASSRRATGEETQYF
CDR3nt: TGCGCCAGCAGCCGCCGGGCGACAGGGGAAGAGACCCAGTACTTC

d_gene: NA
v_gene: TRBV12-3/TRBV12-4
j_gene: TRBJ2-4
abundance: NA
CDR3aa: CASSWDKNIQYF
CDR3nt: TGTGCCAGCAGCTGGGACAAAAACATTCAGTACTTC

d_gene: NA
v_gene: TRBV15
j_gene: TRBJ1-1
abundance: NA
CDR3aa: CATSRDSVQGLITEAFF
CDR3nt: TGTGCCACCAGCAGAGATTCGGTTCAGGGTCTCATCACTGAAGCTTTCTTT

d_gene: NA
v_gene: TRBV2
j_gene: TRBJ2-7
abundance: NA
CDR3aa: CASRAPGNSEQYF
CDR3nt: TGTGCCAGCAGGGCCCCAGGGAACAGCGAGCAGTACTTC

d_gene: TRBD1
v_gene: TRBV29-1
j_gene: TRBJ2-3
abundance: NA
CDR3aa: CSVRETGGAADTQYF
CDR3nt: TGCAGCGTACGAGAGACAGGGGGCGCCGCGGATACGCAGTATTTT

d_gene: NA
v_gene: TRBV29-1
j_gene: TRBJ2-2
abundance: NA
CDR3aa: CSGSGGGTGELFF
CDR3nt: TGCAGCGGGTCCGGGGGAGGCACCGGGGAGCTGTTTTTT

d_gene: NA
v_gene: TRBV20-1
j_gene: TRBJ2-6
abundance: few
CDR3aa: CSDKQGHSGANVLTF
CDR3nt: TGCAGTGACAAACAGGGCCACTCTGGGGCCAACGTCCTGACTTTC

d_gene: NA
v_gene: TRBV5-1
j_gene: TRBJ1-2
abundance: NA
CDR3aa: CASSLEAAPNYGYTF
CDR3nt: TGCGCCAGCAGCTTGGAGGCAGCCCCCAACTATGGCTACACCTTC

d_gene: NA
v_gene: TRBV30
j_gene: TRBJ2-7
abundance: many
CDR3aa: CAWSVLGLGEQYF
CDR3nt: TGTGCCTGGAGTGTACTCGGGTTAGGCGAGCAGTACTTC

d_gene: NA
v_gene: TRBV3-1
j_gene: TRBJ1-2
abundance: many
CDR3aa: CASSHSTYDGYTF
CDR3nt: TGTGCCAGCAGCCATTCAACCTATGACGGCTACACCTTC

d_gene: NA
v_gene: TRBV7-6
j_gene: TRBJ2-7
abundance: NA
CDR3aa: CASSLNSGSYEQYF
CDR3nt: TGTGCCAGCAGCTTAAACAGTGGGAGCTACGAGCAGTACTTC

d_gene: NA
v_gene: TRBV28
j_gene: TRBJ1-5
abundance: few
CDR3aa: CATTDQGVSGLSNQPQHF
CDR3nt: TGTGCCACCACCGACCAGGGAGTAAGCGGCTTAAGCAATCAGCCCCAGCATTTT

d_gene: NA
v_gene: TRBV6-1
j_gene: TRBJ2-7
abundance: NA
CDR3aa: CASSGDRGASGEQYF
CDR3nt: TGTGCCAGCAGTGGTGACCGGGGAGCTAGTGGCGAGCAGTACTTC

d_gene: TRBD1
v_gene: TRBV5-1
j_gene: TRBJ2-5
abundance: few
CDR3aa: CASSATTGVKTQYF
CDR3nt: TGCGCCAGCAGCGCAACGACAGGGGTCAAGACCCAGTACTTC

d_gene: TRBD1
v_gene: TRBV6-2/TRBV6-3
j_gene: TRBJ2-7
abundance: few
CDR3aa: CASSYVTGGVYEQYF
CDR3nt: TGTGCCAGCAGTTACGTTACAGGGGGCGTCTACGAGCAGTACTTC

d_gene: NA
v_gene: TRBV5-1
j_gene: TRBJ2-1
abundance: NA
CDR3aa: CASSMGGYAYNEQFF
CDR3nt: TGCGCCAGTTCAATGGGCGGGTACGCCTACAATGAGCAGTTCTTC

d_gene: NA
v_gene: TRBV4-2
j_gene: TRBJ2-6
abundance: NA
CDR3aa: CASSQDGGTGANVLTF
CDR3nt: TGTGCCAGCAGCCAAGATGGGGGGACTGGGGCCAACGTCCTGACTTTC

d_gene: TRBD1
v_gene: TRBV20-1
j_gene: TRBJ2-1
abundance: NA
CDR3aa: CSEQGSYNEQFF
CDR3nt: TGCAGTGAACAGGGGTCCTACAATGAGCAGTTCTTC

d_gene: TRBD1
v_gene: TRBV20-1
j_gene: TRBJ2-1
abundance: NA
CDR3aa: CSARERTGGYNEQFF
CDR3nt: TGCAGTGCTAGAGAAAGGACAGGGGGTTACAATGAGCAGTTCTTC

d_gene: TRBD1
v_gene: TRBV12-3/TRBV12-4
j_gene: TRBJ2-5
abundance: NA
CDR3aa: CASSWTGTGVGTQYF
CDR3nt: TGTGCCAGCAGTTGGACCGGGACAGGGGTCGGGACCCAGTACTTC

d_gene: TRBD2
v_gene: TRBV7-6
j_gene: TRBJ2-3
abundance: NA
CDR3aa: CASSRSGGASRDTQYF
CDR3nt: TGTGCCAGCAGTCGGAGCGGGGGGGCCAGTCGAGATACGCAGTATTTT

d_gene: NA
v_gene: TRBV4-3
j_gene: TRBJ2-7
abundance: many
CDR3aa: CASSQDGDEQYF
CDR3nt: TGCGCCAGCAGCCAAGATGGGGACGAGCAGTACTTC

d_gene: NA
v_gene: TRBV7-2
j_gene: TRBJ2-7
abundance: NA
CDR3aa: CASSSRDGHSYEQYF
CDR3nt: TGTGCCAGCAGCTCCCGGGACGGGCACTCCTACGAGCAGTACTTC

d_gene: NA
v_gene: TRBV18
j_gene: TRBJ2-1
abundance: NA
CDR3aa: CASSPYHNEQFF
CDR3nt: TGTGCCAGCTCACCCTACCACAATGAGCAGTTCTTC

d_gene: NA
v_gene: TRBV7-2
j_gene: TRBJ1-1
abundance: NA
CDR3aa: CASSSSVGQNTEAFF
CDR3nt: TGTGCCAGCAGCTCGTCGGTGGGACAGAACACTGAAGCTTTCTTT

d_gene: NA
v_gene: TRBV20-1
j_gene: TRBJ1-6
abundance: few
CDR3aa: CSPEGGNSYNSPLHF
CDR3nt: TGCAGTCCCGAGGGGGGCAACTCCTATAATTCACCCCTCCACTTT

d_gene: TRBD1
v_gene: TRBV2
j_gene: TRBJ1-1
abundance: NA
CDR3aa: CASRRTGAVNTEVFF
CDR3nt: TGTGCCAGCCGGAGGACAGGGGCGGTGAACACTGAAGTTTTCTTT

d_gene: TRBD1
v_gene: TRBV20-1
j_gene: TRBJ2-1
abundance: NA
CDR3aa: CSARDSQGAYKDEQFF
CDR3nt: TGCAGTGCTAGAGATTCCCAGGGGGCTTACAAAGATGAGCAGTTCTTC

d_gene: NA
v_gene: TRBV10-3
j_gene: TRBJ1-2
abundance: NA
CDR3aa: CAIRQQGLRDYGYTF
CDR3nt: TGTGCCATCAGACAACAGGGCCTTAGGGACTATGGCTACACCTTC

d_gene: TRBD1
v_gene: TRBV4-2
j_gene: TRBJ1-2
abundance: few
CDR3aa: CASSHQGAGGYTF
CDR3nt: TGTGCCAGCAGCCACCAGGGGGCGGGTGGCTACACCTTC